The rows below give T cell receptor beta chains drawn from one sample of a study of cytotoxic CD8 clonotypes in ibrutinib-treated CLL. Profiling relied on immunoSEQ multiplex PCR, and the TCRdb table lists in-frame clones only, not all of them. The sample records 55,000 to 80,000 clones, 45% to 65% being singletons. Sequences were derived from PBMCs, sampled after 12 months of ibrutinib treatment. The receptors were gathered from a human donor with chronic lymphocytic leukemia. CDR3s include the opening cysteine and the closing phenylalanine or tryptophan. The D gene is left open where the match is weak. Only part of the rows carry a size: once, few, many, or a class if the clone is expanded.

NA,TRBV6-5,NA,TRBJ1-1,TGTGCCAGCACCCTTGCCGACGGTAGCACTGAAGCTTTCTTT,CASTLADGSTEAFF
NA,TRBV29-1,TRBD2,TRBJ2-1,TGCAGCGTCGGGACTAGCGGGGGGTACAATGAGCAGTTCTTC,CSVGTSGGYNEQFF
NA,TRBV10-2,TRBD2,TRBJ2-3,TGCGCCAGCAGTGCGGGACTAGCGGCCCAGTCTACGCAGTATTTT,CASSAGLAAQSTQYF
many,TRBV19,NA,TRBJ2-3,TGTGCCAGTTCCCTCGGGGGACAGAGATCAGATACGCAGTATTTT,CASSLGGQRSDTQYF
NA,TRBV15,NA,TRBJ2-1,TGTGCCACCAGCAGAGTTTGGGGTGAGCAGTTCTTC,CATSRVWGEQFF
few,TRBV6-6,TRBD1,TRBJ1-1,TGTGCCAGCAGTTACCGCGGGACAGGGGAAGCTTTCTTT,CASSYRGTGEAFF
few,TRBV5-5,NA,TRBJ2-5,TGTGCCAGCAGCTTGGACGGGATGAGGCGGGTCTTACAAGAGACCCAGTACTTC,CASSLDGMRRVLQETQYF
NA,TRBV5-1,TRBD2,TRBJ2-1,TGCGCCAGCAGCCGGGGACTAGCGGGATACAATGAGCAGTTCTTC,CASSRGLAGYNEQFF
NA,TRBV5-4,NA,TRBJ1-2,TGTGCCAGCAGCCCCAGGATGAGTGGCTACACCTTC,CASSPRMSGYTF
few,TRBV7-8,TRBD1,TRBJ2-7,TGTGCCAGCAGAACGGGACAGGGCTCTGAGCAGTACTTC,CASRTGQGSEQYF
NA,TRBV18,TRBD1,TRBJ2-1,TGTGCCAGCTCACCACTAAGGACAGGTTACAATGAGCAGTTCTTC,CASSPLRTGYNEQFF
NA,TRBV27,TRBD2,TRBJ2-5,TGTGCCAGCAGACTAGCGGGAGGTCCTTCAGAGACCCAGTACTTC,CASRLAGGPSETQYF
NA,TRBV28,NA,TRBJ1-2,TGTGCCAGCAGTTACACACTCACAGGAAACTATGGCTACACCTTC,CASSYTLTGNYGYTF
NA,TRBV10-3,NA,TRBJ1-3,TGTGCCATCAGTGAGTCGGGGGACACCGGAAACACCATATATTTT,CAISESGDTGNTIYF
NA,TRBV28,NA,TRBJ1-5,TGTGCCAGCAGTTGGGCAGGGGCTGGCAATCAGCCCCAGCATTTT,CASSWAGAGNQPQHF
NA,TRBV4-1,TRBD1,TRBJ1-4,TGCGCCAGCAGCCAGTCAGGGGGTTCGTTTAAGGCGGATGAAAAACTGTTTTTT,CASSQSGGSFKADEKLFF
once,TRBV28,NA,TRBJ2-6,TGTGCCAGCAGGGTGGTGGGCTCTGGGGCCAACGTCCTGACTTTC,CASRVVGSGANVLTF
once,TRBV19,NA,TRBJ1-5,TGTGCCAGTAGTCCCAGGACAGCTCGGGATCAGCCCCAGCATTTT,CASSPRTARDQPQHF
NA,TRBV5-1,TRBD2,TRBJ2-4,TGCGCCAGCAGCTTTTACCCCTCCGGGACCCCCGGGAGGGAAAACATTCAGTACTTC,CASSFYPSGTPGRENIQYF
NA,TRBV11-2,TRBD2,TRBJ2-2,TGTGCCAGCAGCTTACCTAAGACTAGCGGAAACACCGGGGAGCTGTTTTTT,CASSLPKTSGNTGELFF
NA,TRBV6-5,NA,TRBJ1-5,TGTGCCAGCAGGCAGACAGTTACGGAGCCCCAGCATTTT,CASRQTVTEPQHF
NA,TRBV2,TRBD2,TRBJ2-1,TGTGCCAGCAGGAAGGAGGGACTAGCGGGGGGGAAGCAGTTCTTC,CASRKEGLAGGKQFF
many,TRBV6-6,TRBD1,TRBJ1-2,TGTGCCAGCAGTTATACAGGGGATCGTGGCTACACCTTC,CASSYTGDRGYTF
few,TRBV30,TRBD2,TRBJ2-7,TGTGCCTGGAGGACTAGCGGGACCTACGAGCAGTACTTC,CAWRTSGTYEQYF
NA,TRBV4-1,NA,TRBJ2-1,TGCGCCAGCAGCCAAGATTTCGATGAGCAGTTCTTC,CASSQDFDEQFF
NA,TRBV6-6,NA,TRBJ1-1,TGTGCCAGCAGTTACGACACTGAAGCTTTCTTT,CASSYDTEAFF
many,TRBV5-6,NA,TRBJ1-4,TGTGCCAGCAGCTTGGTGGGGGTTGGCGAAAAACTGTTTTTT,CASSLVGVGEKLFF